Listed below are T cell receptor beta chains from one sample, sequenced in a study of blood T cell repertoires in COVID-19. Data came from immunoSEQ multiplex PCR; TCRdb stores just in-frame clones and leaves some out. The top ten hold just over 2.5% of the sample, which has some 160,000 clones, around 87% seen once. Sequenced input: peripheral blood. The source of these receptors is a woman of 80 years or more with COVID-19, enrolled during active disease. Both conserved end residues are part of each CDR3. A D gene is named only where the DNA matches it firmly. Expanded clones are given a class, and other clones once, few, many or no size at all.

V gene,D gene,J gene,clone size,CDR3 protein,CDR3 DNA
TRBV27,TRBD1,TRBJ2-7,many,CASSSDRVGEQYF,TGTGCCAGCAGTTCGGACAGGGTCGGCGAGCAGTACTTC
TRBV5-4,TRBD1,TRBJ1-1,many,CASRKTGEGTEAFF,TGTGCCAGCAGAAAGACAGGGGAGGGCACTGAAGCTTTCTTT
TRBV19,TRBD1,TRBJ1-1,NA,CASRPIDRDTEAFF,TGTGCCAGTAGGCCTATCGACAGGGACACTGAAGCTTTCTTT
TRBV4-2,NA,TRBJ2-7,NA,CASSQEVRDSKFYEQYF,TGTGCCAGCAGCCAAGAGGTGAGAGACTCCAAGTTCTACGAGCAGTACTTC
TRBV28,TRBD2,TRBJ2-5,NA,CASSLVGGEETQYF,TGTGCCAGCAGTTTGGTGGGGGGGGAAGAGACCCAGTACTTC
TRBV5-1,TRBD1,TRBJ2-7,NA,CASSPGQGAYEQYF,TGCGCCAGCAGCCCGGGACAGGGAGCCTACGAGCAGTACTTC
TRBV12-3/TRBV12-4,NA,TRBJ2-1,NA,CASSVFSESEQFF,TGTGCCAGCAGTGTGTTTAGCGAGAGTGAGCAGTTCTTC
TRBV25-1,NA,TRBJ1-6,NA,CASSTGGGSYNSPLHF,TGTGCCAGCAGTACGGGAGGGGGGTCCTATAATTCACCCCTCCACTTT
TRBV6-1,TRBD1,TRBJ2-6,NA,CASRENRGLSGANVLTF,TGTGCCAGCAGGGAAAACAGGGGCCTGTCTGGGGCCAACGTCCTGACTTTC
TRBV11-2,TRBD2,TRBJ2-3,NA,CASSQTSGSLATQYF,TGTGCCAGCAGCCAGACTAGCGGGAGTCTGGCTACGCAGTATTTT
TRBV28,TRBD1,TRBJ1-1,NA,CASCRGLTEAFF,TGTGCCAGTTGCAGGGGGCTCACTGAAGCTTTCTTT
TRBV12-3/TRBV12-4,NA,TRBJ1-2,NA,CASSSGRHDGYTF,TGTGCCAGCAGTTCTGGCCGTCACGATGGCTACACCTTC
TRBV27,NA,TRBJ1-6,once,CASSLTGQGSPLHF,TGTGCCAGCAGTCTGACCGGGCAGGGTTCACCCCTCCACTTT
TRBV28,NA,TRBJ2-1,NA,CASSFGTFNEQFF,TGTGCCAGCAGTTTCGGGACTTTCAATGAGCAGTTCTTC
TRBV19,TRBD1,TRBJ2-2,NA,CASSIGIRGQGYTGELFF,TGTGCCAGTAGTATAGGGATAAGGGGACAGGGATACACCGGGGAGCTGTTTTTT
TRBV14,NA,TRBJ2-7,NA,CASSQGGWSGQYF,TGTGCCAGCAGCCAAGGAGGGTGGAGTGGGCAGTACTTC
TRBV28,NA,TRBJ1-2,NA,CASRPDRLYGYTF,TGTGCCAGCAGACCCGACAGGCTATATGGCTACACCTTC
TRBV28,NA,TRBJ2-4,NA,CASCPGHLNIQYF,TGTGCCAGCTGCCCGGGACACTTAAACATTCAGTACTTC
TRBV6-5,TRBD1,TRBJ1-5,NA,CAAQGVDQPQHF,TGTGCCGCACAGGGGGTCGATCAGCCCCAGCATTTT
TRBV4-3,NA,TRBJ1-1,NA,CASSQEKGVTEAFF,TGCGCCAGCAGCCAAGAGAAGGGAGTCACTGAAGCTTTCTTT
TRBV4-2,TRBD2,TRBJ2-3,NA,CASSQRQGSTSGRGDTQYF,TGTGCCAGCAGCCAACGACAGGGGTCGACTAGCGGGAGGGGAGATACGCAGTATTTT
TRBV6-2/TRBV6-3,TRBD1,TRBJ2-7,NA,CASSRGQVYEQYF,TGTGCCAGCAGTCGGGGACAGGTCTACGAGCAGTACTTC
TRBV5-6,NA,TRBJ1-6,NA,CASSPRPYRDTENSPLHF,TGTGCCAGCAGCCCAAGACCTTACCGGGACACAGAGAATTCACCCCTCCACTTT
TRBV10-3,NA,TRBJ1-2,NA,CAISETPGTNYGYTF,TGTGCCATCAGTGAGACTCCGGGGACTAACTATGGCTACACCTTC
TRBV29-1,TRBD1,TRBJ2-4,NA,CSAIHPGTGLQNIQYF,TGCAGCGCCATACACCCCGGGACAGGCTTGCAAAACATTCAGTACTTC
TRBV7-6,TRBD2,TRBJ2-5,few,CASTPSGPQETQYF,TGTGCCAGCACACCTAGCGGCCCGCAAGAGACCCAGTACTTC
TRBV5-1,TRBD1,TRBJ2-1,NA,CASSLEQGYNEQFF,TGCGCCAGCAGCTTGGAACAGGGGTACAATGAGCAGTTCTTC
TRBV20-1,TRBD1,TRBJ1-2,NA,CSASTGDRYGYTF,TGCAGTGCTAGTACAGGGGATCGCTATGGCTACACCTTC
TRBV6-5,NA,TRBJ1-4,NA,CASSSPGEKLFF,TGTGCCAGCAGTTCGCCGGGTGAAAAACTGTTTTTT
TRBV2,TRBD1,TRBJ2-3,NA,CASRRDREADTQYF,TGTGCCAGCAGGCGGGACAGGGAGGCAGATACGCAGTATTTT
TRBV18,TRBD2,TRBJ2-3,NA,CASSPPRLAGARSTDTQYF,TGTGCCAGCTCACCTCCGCGACTAGCGGGAGCACGTAGCACAGATACGCAGTATTTT
TRBV6-5,NA,TRBJ2-2,NA,CASSYDYRAAGELFF,TGTGCCAGCAGTTACGACTACAGGGCCGCCGGGGAGCTGTTTTTT
TRBV6-4,TRBD1,TRBJ1-5,NA,CASSAYPGGSQPQHF,TGTGCCAGCAGCGCCTACCCAGGGGGCAGTCAGCCCCAGCATTTT
TRBV19,TRBD1,TRBJ1-2,once,CASSIQTGSYGYTF,TGTGCCAGTAGTATTCAGACAGGGTCCTATGGCTACACCTTC
TRBV2,TRBD1,TRBJ1-5,NA,CASSRDSYSNQPQHF,TGTGCCAGCAGTCGGGACAGCTATAGCAATCAGCCCCAGCATTTT
TRBV5-4,TRBD1,TRBJ1-4,NA,CASSGETGAGSKLFF,TGTGCCAGCAGCGGAGAGACAGGGGCAGGGTCAAAACTGTTTTTT
TRBV3-1/TRBV3-2,TRBD1,TRBJ1-2,NA,CASSQGQGHGYTF,TGTGCCAGCAGCCAAGGACAGGGCCATGGCTACACCTTC
TRBV27,NA,TRBJ1-6,few,CASSHAGANNSPLHF,TGTGCCAGCAGCCATGCGGGCGCTAATAATTCACCCCTCCACTTT
TRBV7-9,NA,TRBJ1-5,once,CASSPLGGQPQHF,TGTGCCAGCAGCCCTTTAGGGGGACAGCCCCAGCATTTT
TRBV14,TRBD2,TRBJ2-3,few,CASSWTSGRTDTQYF,TGTGCCAGCAGCTGGACTAGCGGGAGAACAGATACGCAGTATTTT